This passage covers 14 T cell receptor beta chains from one sample sequenced in a study of monozygotic twins with inflammatory bowel disease (dated by TCRdb to the late 2010s). Library preparation employed 5' RACE. The listed sequencing device is Illumina HiSeq 2500. Each entry corresponds to one CDR3 protein sequence from reads that TCRdb reprocessed, and DNA is not given. The table for this sample shows around 380,000 distinct CDR3 sequences. Of the sample, about 2.3% is held by the ten largest clones. Sequenced input: blood. Receptors originate from a human donor with ulcerative colitis or Crohn's disease, or a healthy co-twin of an affected twin (not recorded which).

The chain couples TRBV2 to TRBJ2-2. The CDR3 extends over 15 amino acids. CDR1 is SNHLY and CDR2 is FYNNEI in the germline V gene. The CDR3 spells CASSPPGGRAGELFF.

J is TRBJ1-5 and V is TRBV15; with no DNA, the TCRdb D assignment of TRBD1 cannot be verified. Germline-derived CDR1 and CDR2 are LNHNV and YYDKDF (reference sequence). This CDR3 is built from 14 residues. The CDR3 protein is CATSRDRANQPQHF.

This chain links TRBV4-2 with TRBJ2-5; no DNA is available, so the TRBD1 call from TCRdb remains unchecked. The length of the CDR3 is 13 residues. Germline CDR1 is LGHNA and CDR2 is YNFKEQ. The CDR3 here is CASSRDRAETQYF.

The chain joins TRBV20-1 to TRBJ2-3; TCRdb names TRBD1, which stays unverified in the absence of DNA. The CDR3 spans 17 residues. CDR1 is DFQATT, CDR2 SNEGSKA, per germline (reference sequence). CDR3 loop: CSARALNRDRGTDTQYF.

The genes are TRBV5-6 and TRBJ2-1; the TCRdb call, TRBD2, lacks DNA for checking. This CDR3 contains 19 residues. The germline V gene encodes CDR1 SGHDT and CDR2 YYEEEE. CDR3 amino acids: CASSLGRVSGGPIGDEQFF.

The CDR3 reads CASSLLDRDGNQPQHF. The chain carries TRBV7-9 and TRBJ1-5; TCRdb gives TRBD1 as the D gene, but with no DNA this cannot be confirmed. The germline CDR1 and CDR2 sequences are SEHNR and FQNEAQ (reference sequence). The CDR3 is 16 residues long.

The chain is built from TRBV6-7 and TRBJ2-7; TCRdb outputs TRBD1, but without DNA this stays unchecked. TRBV6-7 is sorted into the ORF group, with uncertain function. The CDR3 length is 13 residues. The CDR3 here is CASNRQTDYEQYF.

The chain carries TRBV3-1 and TRBJ1-2. Germline CDR1 is LGHDT and CDR2 is YNNKEL (reference sequence). The CDR3 extends over 14 amino acids. The CDR3: CASSQSPGAYGYTF. The full variable domain, completed using reference TRBV3-1 and TRBJ1-2, is DTAVSQTPKYLVTQMGNDKSIKCEQNLGHDTMYWYKQDSKKFLKIMFSYNNKELIINETVPNRFSPKSPDKAHLNLHINSLELGDSAVYFCASSQSPGAYGYTFGSGTRLTVV.

The J gene is TRBJ2-2, the V gene TRBV7-2; TCRdb lists TRBD1, though no DNA is available to test this call. The CDR3 covers 15 residues. Germline CDR1 is SGHTA and CDR2 is FQGNSA. CDR3 residues: CASSLTGANTGELFF.

V usage is TRBV27 and J usage is TRBJ2-3; with no DNA, the TCRdb D assignment of TRBD2 cannot be verified. This CDR3 contains 14 residues. From germline, CDR1 is MNHEY and CDR2 SMNVEV (reference sequence). The CDR3 reads CASRKGPGTDTQYF.

V usage is TRBV4-2 and J usage is TRBJ1-2. The CDR3 length is 17 residues. In germline, CDR1 is LGHNA, CDR2 YNFKEQ. The CDR3: CASSQDRTPVSNYGYTF.

The CDR3 loop is CASRVNNEQFF. The chain has TRBV10-2 and TRBJ2-1. This CDR3 is built from 11 residues. Germline V lookup: CDR1 WSHSY, CDR2 SAAADI.

The chain links TRBV12-3 or TRBV12-4 to TRBJ1-2; TCRdb indicates TRBD1, and absent DNA this call remains unverified. The CDR3 runs to 15 residues. CDR3 sequence: CASRVGTDPNYGYTF.

The rearrangement links TRBV4-2 to TRBJ2-2; the TCRdb call, TRBD1, lacks DNA for checking. CDR3 length: 17 amino acids. Germline CDR1 is LGHNA and CDR2 is YNFKEQ. Here the CDR3 reads CASSRQARGSNTGELFF.